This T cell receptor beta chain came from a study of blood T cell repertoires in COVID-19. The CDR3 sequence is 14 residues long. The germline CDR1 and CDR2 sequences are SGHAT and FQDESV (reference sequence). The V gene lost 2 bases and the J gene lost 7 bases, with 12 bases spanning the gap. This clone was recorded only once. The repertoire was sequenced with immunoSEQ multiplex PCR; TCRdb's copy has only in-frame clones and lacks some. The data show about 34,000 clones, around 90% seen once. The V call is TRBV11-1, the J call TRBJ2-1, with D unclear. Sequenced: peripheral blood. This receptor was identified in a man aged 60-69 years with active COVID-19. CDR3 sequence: CASSLRNSGNEQFF. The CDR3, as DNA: TGTGCCAGCAGCTTAAGGAATTCAGGAAATGAGCAGTTCTTC.